Presented here are 11 T cell receptor beta chains from one specimen sequenced in a study of CD8+CD57+ T cells in acquired aplastic anemia. Researchers used genomic DNA as the template to profile TCR beta VDJ and CDR3. Using its own MiXCR run on the reads, TCRdb lists one record per CDR3 protein. The top ten hold 7% to 9% of the sample, which has under 350,000 distinct CDR3 sequences, about 56% seen once. Sequenced sample: sorted CD4+, CD8+, or CD8+CD57+ T cells (not recorded which) from PBMCs. The receptors stem from a human donor with severe aplastic anemia or a healthy control (not recorded which).

This clonotype was recorded many times. V is TRBV6-6 and J is TRBJ2-5; maybe TRBD1 (5 bases). Trimming removed 5 bases from V and 1 base from J, with 8 bases in between. Germline V CDR1 and CDR2: MNHNY, SVGAGI (reference sequence). The CDR3 covers 13 residues. This CDR3 reads CASSRQFQETQYF. CDR3 DNA sequence: TGTGCCAGCAGTCGACAGTTCCAAGAGACCCAGTACTTC.

J is TRBJ1-4 and V is TRBV12-5; 10 positions agree with TRBD1. The CDR3 spans 14 residues. Trimming removed 4 bases from V and 7 bases from J; junction bases left unmatched: 3. Per germline, CDR1 LGHNT and CDR2 FRNRAP. The CDR3 DNA follows: TGTGCTAGTGGTTGGGGGACAGGGGCTGAAAAACTGTTTTTT. Translation: CASGWGTGAEKLFF.

The chain recombines TRBV10-3 with TRBJ2-7; 7 bases fit TRBD1. From germline, CDR1 is ENHRY and CDR2 SYGVKD. The CDR3 totals 14 residues. V trimming: 3 bases; J trimming: 3 bases; junction bases outside the gene matches: 5. The CDR3 DNA sequence: TGTGCCATCAGTGATTCGGGACAGCACTACGAGCAGTACTTC. This translates into CAISDSGQHYEQYF.

This clonotype was detected ten times or more. The chain links TRBV6-5 to TRBJ2-7, with 9 bases aligning to TRBD2. The ends lost 7 bases at V and 0 bases at J; junction bases unmatched: 4. Germline CDR1 reads MNHEY; CDR2 reads SVGAGI. The CDR3 covers 14 residues. The CDR3 coding sequence is TGTGCCAGCAAGGGACTAGCCCCCTCCTACGAGCAGTACTTC. Encoded protein: CASKGLAPSYEQYF.

This clonotype was recorded many times. The chain joins TRBV6-6 to TRBJ2-3; 9 nucleotides agree with TRBD1. V shed 4 bases, J shed 2 bases, and the junction held 10 bases outside the gene matches. The CDR3 sequence is 17 residues long. Per the germline V gene, CDR1 is MNHNY and CDR2 is SVGAGI (reference sequence). CDR3 nucleotide sequence: TGTGCCAGCAGTTCCAGCCCGGGACAGGGTTTCACAGATACGCAGTATTTT. Amino acid sequence: CASSSSPGQGFTDTQYF.

The gene calls are TRBV19 and TRBJ1-3, with D maybe TRBD1 (5 bases). The CDR3 runs to 15 residues. Germline V gene lookup returns CDR1 LNHDA and CDR2 SQIVND (reference sequence). V was cut by 1 base and J by 1 base, with 8 bases left in between. The CDR3 DNA follows: TGTGCCAGTAGTATAGCAGGGAATTCTGGAAACACCATATATTTT. This encodes CASSIAGNSGNTIYF.

This clonotype was found many times. This chain uses TRBV4-1 with TRBJ1-4; D is perhaps TRBD1 (5 bases). V was clipped by 1 base and J by 4 bases, with 10 bases between them. The germline V gene encodes CDR1 MGHRA and CDR2 YSYEKL. This CDR3 comprises 15 residues. CDR3 in DNA: TGCGCCAGCAGCCAAGGGGGGGTCCTTAATGAAAAACTGTTTTTT. Its translation: CASSQGGVLNEKLFF.

This clonotype was picked up one time. The chain has TRBV7-2 and TRBJ1-2, with TRBD1 matching 9 bases. Germline V gene sequence: CDR1 SGHTA, CDR2 FQGNSA. This CDR3 has 15 residues. The V segment lost 6 bases and the J segment 5 bases; nucleotides outside the gene matches: 10. In DNA, the CDR3 is TGTGCCAGCAGAGACACAGGGGGCGCGTTGTATGGCTACACCTTC. It yields the protein CASRDTGGALYGYTF. Filled out from reference TRBV7-2 and TRBJ1-2, the complete variable domain reads GAGVSQSPSNKVTEKGKDVELRCDPISGHTALYWYRQSLGQGLEFLIYFQGNSAPDKSGLPSDRFSAERTGGSVSTLTIQRTQQEDSAVYLCASRDTGGALYGYTFGSGTRLTVV.

This clonotype was found many times. The CDR3, as DNA: TGTGCCAGCAGTTACCCGCCCGGGCCGGACTCGGGGAATTCACCCCTCCACTTT. Amino acid sequence: CASSYPPGPDSGNSPLHF. The gene calls are TRBV6-6 and TRBJ1-6; D is undetermined. Trimming removed 2 bases at V and 7 bases at J, with 21 bases between. The CDR3 spans 18 residues. Germline V lookup: CDR1 MNHNY, CDR2 SVGAGI (reference sequence).

This clonotype was seen a handful of times. The rearrangement links TRBV29-1 to TRBJ1-2; 7 bases match TRBD1. V shed 3 bases and J 3 bases; nucleotides not matched to a gene: 1. The CDR3 extends over 12 amino acids. Germline CDR1 reads SQVTM; CDR2 reads ANQGSEA. As DNA, the CDR3 is TGCAGCGTTGACCAGGGGGACTATGGCTACACCTTC. This gives the protein CSVDQGDYGYTF.

This clonotype appeared many times. This chain links TRBV19 with TRBJ2-1; TRBD1 aligns across 7 bases. V lost 6 bases to trimming and J lost 2 bases; unmatched junction nucleotides: 7. This CDR3 region has 15 residues. Germline CDR1 and CDR2: LNHDA and SQIVND (reference sequence). For the CDR3, the DNA is TGTGCCAGTAGAACGGACAGGTCCCCCTACAATGAGCAGTTCTTC. Its protein is CASRTDRSPYNEQFF. Complete variable domain (other parts from reference TRBV19 and TRBJ2-1): DGGITQSPKYLFRKEGQNVTLSCEQNLNHDAMYWYRQDPGQGLRLIYYSQIVNDFQKGDIAEGYSVSREKKESFPLTVTSAQKNPTAFYLCASRTDRSPYNEQFFGPGTRLTVL.